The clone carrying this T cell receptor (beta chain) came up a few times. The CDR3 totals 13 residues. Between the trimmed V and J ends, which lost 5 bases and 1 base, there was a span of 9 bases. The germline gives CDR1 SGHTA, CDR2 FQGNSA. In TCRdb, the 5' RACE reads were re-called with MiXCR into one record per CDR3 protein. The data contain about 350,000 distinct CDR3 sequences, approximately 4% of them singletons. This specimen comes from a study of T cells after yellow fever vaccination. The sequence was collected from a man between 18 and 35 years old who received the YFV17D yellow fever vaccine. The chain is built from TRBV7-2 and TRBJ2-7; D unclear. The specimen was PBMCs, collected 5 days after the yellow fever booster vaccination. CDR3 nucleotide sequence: TGTGCCAGCAGCACCGCAGGTTCCTACGAGCAGTACTTC. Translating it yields CASSTAGSYEQYF.